A single T cell receptor (beta chain) is shown here with its context. This sample stems from a study of cytomegalovirus exposure and HLA in healthy donors. A multiplex PCR was run with 60 Vbeta primers and 13 Jbeta primers. Assay: immunoSEQ multiplex PCR; the TCRdb copy retains only in-frame clones and omits some. The data show under 150,000 clones, 80% to 85% seen once. The CDR3 consists of 17 residues. V shed 0 bases and J shed 4 bases, with 18 bases lying between them. Germline V lookup: CDR1 SGHDN, CDR2 FVKESK. This receptor was taken from a man aged 18 to 29 in good health and CMV-seronegative. Sequences were obtained from PBMCs. The J gene is TRBJ1-2, the V gene TRBV14, with a weak D call TRBD1 (5 bases). CDR3 coding DNA: TGTGCCAGCAGCCAAGACCCTCGGGGGGGTCCCGGCTATGGCTACACCTTC. It encodes CASSQDPRGGPGYGYTF.